Listed here are 17 T cell receptor beta chains from one sample, sequenced in a study of identical twins (dated by TCRdb to 2016 to 2018). Library prep was done by 5' RACE. For sequencing, an Illumina HiSeq 2000 was employed. Clones were called with MiXCR by TCRdb after fastp trimmed the public reads at Q25, and only in-frame beta chains were retained. One record per CDR3 amino acid sequence lists the most common genes and DNA. The sample includes some 460,000 distinct CDR3 sequences, with about 14% observed a single time. Approximately 0.52% of the sample lies in the top ten. The data were also submitted as part of a second study, on yellow fever vaccine responses in identical twins.

Material: CD4+ T cells sorted from blood. The receptors shown here come from a woman in her late teens or twenties in good health.

In its sample, this clonotype was seen a few times. The chain is built from TRBV12-5 and TRBJ1-1; D is uncertain. The germline V and J ends were trimmed by 2 bases and 0 bases, with 16 bases remaining between them. The CDR3 has 17 amino acids. Germline CDR1 reads LGHNT; CDR2 reads FRNRAP. The CDR3 nucleotides are TGTGCTAGTGGTTTGACGCGTAGCACCACAATGAACACTGAAGCTTTCTTT. The encoded protein is CASGLTRSTTMNTEAFF.

This clonotype was counted only a few times. This chain joins TRBV6-2 or TRBV6-3 and TRBJ2-5, with unresolved D. The CDR3 extends over 14 amino acids. Germline V gene data show CDR1 as MNHEY and CDR2 as SVGEGT. V dropped 2 bases and J dropped 5 bases, with 12 bases sitting between them. The CDR3 reads CASSYLKVGETQYF. CDR3 nucleotides: TGTGCCAGCAGTTACCTGAAGGTGGGGGAGACCCAGTACTTC.

This clonotype was seen only a few times. This rearrangement joins TRBV9 to TRBJ2-2; D is unresolved. The CDR3 is made up of 14 amino acids. Trimming shortened V by 0 bases and J by 6 bases, and 9 bases separated the two germline ends. Germline V gives CDR1 SGDLS, CDR2 YYNGEE. The CDR3 is CASSVALEPGELFF. CDR3 in DNA: TGTGCCAGCAGCGTAGCTCTCGAGCCCGGGGAGCTGTTTTTT. The whole variable domain, remainder taken from reference TRBV9 and TRBJ2-2, is DSGVTQTPKHLITATGQRVTLRCSPRSGDLSVYWYQQSLDQGLQFLIQYYNGEERAKGNILERFSAQQFPDLHSELNLSSLELGDSALYFCASSVALEPGELFFGEGSRLTVL.

This chain uses TRBV18 with TRBJ2-1; D might be TRBD2 (5 bases). Germline CDR1 and CDR2: KGHSH and LQKENI. Trimming removed 6 bases from V and 3 bases from J, with 15 bases in between. The CDR3 spans 15 residues. CDR3 region: CASSQQPSGYNEQFF. DNA for the CDR3: TGTGCCAGCTCTCAGCAGCCCAGCGGCTACAATGAGCAGTTCTTC.

This clonotype has only a few counts. J is TRBJ2-5 and V is TRBV2; TRBD2 might be the D (6 bases). Trimming took 8 bases from V and 12 from J, leaving 25 bases between them. Germline CDR1 SNHLY, CDR2 FYNNEI. The CDR3 covers 14 residues. CDR3 protein: CASLTGTSRGMEYF. The CDR3, as DNA: TGTGCCAGCCTGACGGGGACTTCACGCGGTATGGAGTACTTC. The variable domain in full, completed from reference TRBV2 and TRBJ2-5, reads EPEVTQTPSHQVTQMGQEVILRCVPISNHLYFYWYRQILGQKVEFLVSFYNNEISEKSEIFDDQFSVERPDGSNFTLKIRSTKLEDSAMYFCASLTGTSRGMEYFGPGTRLLVL.

This clonotype turned up a few times. CDR3 in DNA: TGTGCCAGCAGCGTAGGTGTAGCGACAGGGGGCTCGGAGACCCAGTACTTC. Protein: CASSVGVATGGSETQYF. The chain combines TRBV9 with TRBJ2-5; 10 bases are shared with TRBD1. The CDR3 loop spans 17 amino acids. Per the germline V gene, CDR1 is SGDLS and CDR2 is YYNGEE. V lost 0 bases, J lost 5 bases, and 10 bases stayed unmatched.

This sequence joins TRBV15 and TRBJ1-6, with TRBD1 as a possible D gene (6 bases). Trimming shortened V by 0 bases and J by 10 bases, and 13 bases separated the two germline ends. Germline CDR1 is LNHNV and CDR2 is YYDKDF (reference sequence). The CDR3 loop spans 15 amino acids. CDR3 sequence: CATSRDWRDNSPLHF. CDR3 in DNA: TGTGCCACCAGCAGAGATTGGAGGGACAACTCACCCCTCCACTTT. Full variable domain (rest looked up from reference TRBV15 and TRBJ1-6): DAMVIQNPRYQVTQFGKPVTLSCSQTLNHNVMYWYQQKSSQAPKLLFHYYDKDFNNEADTPDNFQSRRPNTSFCFLDIRSPGLGDTAMYLCATSRDWRDNSPLHFGNGTRLTVT.

This clonotype turned up a few times. The rearrangement joins TRBV29-1 to TRBJ2-1; 10 bases are a match to TRBD2. Unmatched junction bases numbered 12, after V lost 4 bases and J lost 9 bases. CDR3 length: 15 amino acids. The germline V gene has CDR1 SQVTM and CDR2 ANQGSEA. CDR3: CSVGPGLAAVGEQFF. CDR3 sequence (DNA): TGCAGCGTTGGACCCGGACTAGCGGCCGTCGGTGAGCAGTTCTTC.

The rearrangement joins TRBV6-5 to TRBJ2-5, with a tentative D call TRBD1 (5 bases). The CDR3 spans 14 residues. The germline V and J ends were trimmed by 0 bases and 0 bases, with 5 bases remaining between them. Germline values: CDR1 MNHEY, CDR2 SVGAGI. CDR3 loop: CASSYSTDQETQYF. In DNA, the CDR3 is TGTGCCAGCAGTTACTCGACAGACCAAGAGACCCAGTACTTC.

This clonotype was observed a few times. The chain combines TRBV12-3 or TRBV12-4 with TRBJ2-2; D gene uncertain. V dropped 2 bases and J dropped 6 bases, with 7 bases sitting between them. This CDR3 comprises 13 residues. CDR3 amino acids: CASSLSGPGELFF. The CDR3 DNA sequence: TGTGCCAGCAGTTTATCTGGACCCGGGGAGCTGTTTTTT.

This clonotype has a handful of counts. V usage is TRBV27 and J usage is TRBJ2-7; weak D call: TRBD2 (5 bases). CDR3 size: 14 residues. Deletions cut 0 bases from V and 5 bases from J, with 11 bases between. Germline loops: CDR1 MNHEY, CDR2 SMNVEV (reference sequence). The CDR3 region is CASSLSTLGNEQYF. The CDR3 DNA reads TGTGCCAGCAGTTTATCCACCCTCGGGAACGAGCAGTACTTC.

This clonotype was seen repeatedly, ten times or more. This chain connects TRBV29-1 to TRBJ2-2; TRBD1 matches at 10 bases. The CDR3 extends over 17 amino acids. J was trimmed by 3 bases and V by 2 bases; bases with no gene match: 9. From germline, CDR1 is SQVTM and CDR2 ANQGSEA. For the CDR3, the DNA is TGCAGCGTTGAAAGTACGGGACAGGGGATGGACACCGGGGAGCTGTTTTTT. Encoded protein: CSVESTGQGMDTGELFF.

This clonotype appeared a few times. The chain links TRBV6-1 to TRBJ2-3, with no clear D. This CDR3 region has 14 residues. V lost 6 bases, J lost 3 bases, and 13 bases lay in between. Germline CDR1 reads MNHNS; CDR2 reads SASEGT. The CDR3 DNA is TGTGCCAGCAGCCCCCCTCAGGAGACAGATACGCAGTATTTT. Residues: CASSPPQETDTQYF.

This clonotype was picked up many times. The chain recombines TRBV4-2 with TRBJ2-3; the match to TRBD2 covers 12 bases. CDR1 and CDR2 from the germline V gene are LGHNA and YNFKEQ. Trimming removed 3 bases from V and 5 bases from J; junction bases left unmatched: 6. This CDR3 is built from 16 residues. The CDR3 DNA reads as TGTGCCAGCAGCCAGTCGACTAGCGGGAGAAGAGATACGCAGTATTTT. It is translated as CASSQSTSGRRDTQYF.

This clonotype was seen more than once but under ten times. This CDR3 reads CASSPDRAAGELFF. The CDR3 DNA is TGTGCCAGCAGCCCGGACAGGGCGGCCGGGGAGCTGTTTTTT. The chain joins TRBV7-3 to TRBJ2-2; 8 nucleotides match TRBD1. The CDR3 covers 14 residues. V lost 5 bases and J lost 6; bases outside the gene matches: 5. Germline CDR1 and CDR2: SGHTA and FQGTGA.

The sample holds a few counts of this clonotype. The rearrangement links TRBV20-1 to TRBJ2-3; D is unclear. Trimming stripped 7 bases from V and 0 bases from J, with 11 bases between. Germline CDR1 and CDR2: DFQATT and SNEGSKA (reference sequence). This CDR3 comprises 13 residues. In DNA, the CDR3 is TGCAGTGAAGTGGAATCCAGCACAGATACGCAGTATTTT. Translation: CSEVESSTDTQYF.

This clonotype showed up just a few times. At one end, the junction sequence differs from germline, possibly due to a read error. The chain has TRBV12-3 or TRBV12-4 and TRBJ2-2; 14 bases line up with TRBD2. The CDR3 consists of 15 residues. CDR3 sequence (DNA): TGTGCCAGCACCGCATCCGGACTAGCGGGGGGCCCCACGGTTTTT. Translating gives CASTASGLAGGPTVF.